The rows below give T cell receptor beta chains drawn from one sample of a study of blood T cell repertoires in COVID-19. Sequenced by immunoSEQ multiplex PCR; TCRdb stores in-frame clones only, minus some. The data show about 140,000 clones, about 91% seen once. Sequenced: peripheral blood. The origin of the receptors is a woman aged 45-59 years with acute or convalescent COVID-19. Both conserved end residues are part of each CDR3. Fields, in order: V gene, J gene, CDR3 protein.

TRBV3-1/TRBV3-2	TRBJ1-2	CASSGDSFYGYTF
TRBV15	TRBJ1-2	CASGEGSNYGYTF
TRBV18	TRBJ2-1	CASSPGQELYNEQFF
TRBV5-1	TRBJ2-1	CASSLALEGMDNEQFF
TRBV7-9	TRBJ1-4	CASSFRQGSYEKLFF
TRBV12-5	TRBJ1-1	CASGLYPAGRYTEAFF
TRBV15	TRBJ1-1	CATSSLDRVTEAFF
TRBV5-1	TRBJ2-1	CASSSSGGDYNEQFF
TRBV5-1	TRBJ2-1	CASSSRDRGFNEQFF
TRBV5-1	TRBJ1-2	CASSSGANYGYTF
TRBV19	TRBJ2-7	CASSIITGSYEQYF
TRBV9	TRBJ1-4	CASSRTSTGVNEKLFF
TRBV7-9	TRBJ1-1	CASSSPQTVIEAFF
TRBV19	TRBJ2-7	CASSRAGVGEQYF
TRBV2	TRBJ2-2	CASRPDRVGTGELFF
TRBV29-1	TRBJ1-4	CSVGQIYEKLFF
TRBV12-3/TRBV12-4	TRBJ2-7	CASSWDRPYEQYF
TRBV18	TRBJ1-5	CASSPPLGGQPQHF
TRBV30	TRBJ1-2	CAWTPGTNYGYTF
TRBV19	TRBJ1-6	CASSAGQGHNSPLHF
TRBV6-5	TRBJ1-5	CASSYRRTGGQPQHF